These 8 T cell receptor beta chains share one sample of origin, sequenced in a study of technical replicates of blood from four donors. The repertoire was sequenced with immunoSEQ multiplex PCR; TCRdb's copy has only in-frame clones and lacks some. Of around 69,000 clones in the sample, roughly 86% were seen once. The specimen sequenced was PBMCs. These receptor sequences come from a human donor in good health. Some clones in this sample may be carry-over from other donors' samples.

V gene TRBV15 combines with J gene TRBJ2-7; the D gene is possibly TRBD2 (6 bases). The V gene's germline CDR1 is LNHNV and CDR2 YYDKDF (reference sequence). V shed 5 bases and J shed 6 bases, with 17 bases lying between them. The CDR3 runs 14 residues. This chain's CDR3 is CATSLTVGLTEQYF. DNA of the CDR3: TGTGCCACCAGCCTAACCGTGGGACTTACCGAGCAGTACTTC.

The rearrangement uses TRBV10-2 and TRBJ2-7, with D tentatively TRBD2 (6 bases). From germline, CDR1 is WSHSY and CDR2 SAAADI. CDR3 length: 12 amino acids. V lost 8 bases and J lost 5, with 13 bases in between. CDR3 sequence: CASSGGADEQYF. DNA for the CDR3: TGCGCCAGCTCCGGGGGAGCCGACGAGCAGTACTTC.

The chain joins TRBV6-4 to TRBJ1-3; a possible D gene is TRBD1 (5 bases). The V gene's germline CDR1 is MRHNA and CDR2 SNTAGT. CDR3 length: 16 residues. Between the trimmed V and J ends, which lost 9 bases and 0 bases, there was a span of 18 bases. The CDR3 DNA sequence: TGTGCCAGGTTTACTTTGACAGACTTCTCTGGAAACACCATATATTTT. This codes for CARFTLTDFSGNTIYF.

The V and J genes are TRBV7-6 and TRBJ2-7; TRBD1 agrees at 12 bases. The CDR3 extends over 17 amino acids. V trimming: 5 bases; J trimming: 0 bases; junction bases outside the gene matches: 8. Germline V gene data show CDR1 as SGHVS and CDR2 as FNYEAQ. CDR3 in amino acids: CASSKGTGGYSSYEQYF. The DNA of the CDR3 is TGTGCCAGCAGCAAAGGGACAGGGGGCTATAGCTCCTACGAGCAGTACTTC.

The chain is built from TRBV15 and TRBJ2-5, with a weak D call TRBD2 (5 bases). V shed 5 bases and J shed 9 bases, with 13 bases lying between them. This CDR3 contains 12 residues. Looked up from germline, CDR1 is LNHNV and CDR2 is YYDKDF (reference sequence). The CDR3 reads CATSSRPEAQYF. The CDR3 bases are TGTGCCACCAGCTCCCGCCCGGAGGCCCAGTACTTC.

The CDR3, as DNA: TGCGCCAGCAGCCCCAGGGGAATGGAGGCTTTCTTT. This gives the protein CASSPRGMEAFF. The chain employs TRBV10-2 and TRBJ1-1, with D possibly being TRBD1 (6 bases). CDR3 length: 12 residues. Germline V lookup: CDR1 WSHSY, CDR2 SAAADI. V shed 6 bases and J shed 11 bases, with 16 bases lying between them.

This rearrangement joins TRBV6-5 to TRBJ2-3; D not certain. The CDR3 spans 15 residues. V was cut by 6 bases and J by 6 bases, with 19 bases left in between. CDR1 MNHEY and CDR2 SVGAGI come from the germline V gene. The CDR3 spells CASRPASQTPDTQYF. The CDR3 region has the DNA TGTGCCAGCAGACCAGCGAGCCAAACGCCCGATACGCAGTATTTT.

The CDR3 DNA reads as TGCGCCAGCAGCTTGGCCGTCGGGAATCCAGAGACCCAGTACTTC. Amino acid sequence: CASSLAVGNPETQYF. The gene calls are TRBV5-1 and TRBJ2-5, with D maybe TRBD2 (5 bases). Germline V gene data show CDR1 as SGHRS and CDR2 as YFSETQ. Trimming pared 0 bases from V and 4 bases from J, leaving 13 bases between. This CDR3 spans 15 amino acids.